The 9 T cell receptor beta chains in this list originate from one sample, sequenced in a study of blood T cell repertoires in COVID-19. Data came from immunoSEQ multiplex PCR; TCRdb stores just in-frame clones and leaves some out. Here the sample spans 85,000 to 130,000 clones, about 91% being singletons. Sequences were obtained from peripheral blood. All receptors derive from a human donor in a cohort sampled during active COVID-19.

The rearrangement links TRBV28 to TRBJ1-1, with a tentative D call TRBD1 (6 bases). CDR3 length: 12 residues. The V end was cut by 6 bases, the J end by 1 base, with 6 bases between. The germline CDR1 and CDR2 sequences are MDHEN and SYDVKM. The CDR3 DNA follows: TGTGCCAGCAGGGGACAGAACACTGAAGCTTTCTTT. Protein product: CASRGQNTEAFF. Supplemented by reference TRBV28 and TRBJ1-1, the full variable domain reads DVKVTQSSRYLVKRTGEKVFLECVQDMDHENMFWYRQDPGLGLRLIYFSYDVKMKEKGDIPEGYSVSREKKERFSLILESASTNQTSMYLCASRGQNTEAFFGQGTRLTVV.

The count of this clone is one. V is TRBV7-9 and J is TRBJ2-3; 7 bases line up with TRBD1. The CDR3 runs to 15 residues. The germline V gene has CDR1 SEHNR and CDR2 FQNEAQ (reference sequence). Losses at the gene ends were 1 base for V and 4 bases for J; bases not matched to a gene: 5. The CDR3 is CASSLVEGAPDTQYF. CDR3 bases: TGTGCCAGCAGCTTAGTAGAGGGGGCCCCAGATACGCAGTATTTT.

The V and J genes are TRBV11-2 and TRBJ2-7; weak D call: TRBD2 (6 bases). The CDR3 has 15 amino acids. The germline gives CDR1 SGHAT, CDR2 FQNNGV. V was clipped by 5 bases and J by 0 bases, with 14 bases between them. The CDR3 coding sequence is TGTGCCAGCAGCCCCTCCAGCGGGCCCTCCTACGAGCAGTACTTC. Its translation is CASSPSSGPSYEQYF.

The chain links TRBV11-2 to TRBJ1-1; possibly TRBD1 for D (6 bases). CDR3 length equals 14 residues. With 5 bases removed from V and 0 bases from J, the gap between germline ends came to 10 bases. Germline V CDR1 and CDR2: SGHAT, FQNNGV. This chain's CDR3 is CASSPWTVNTEAFF. Here the CDR3 DNA reads TGTGCCAGCAGCCCCTGGACAGTGAACACTGAAGCTTTCTTT.

The genes are TRBV18 and TRBJ2-7, with D possibly being TRBD1 (6 bases). This CDR3 has 13 residues. Trimming shortened V by 3 bases and J by 6 bases, and 12 bases separated the two germline ends. Germline CDR1 KGHSH, CDR2 LQKENI. For the CDR3, the DNA is TGTGCCAGCTCACCTAACACAGGGCGCGAGCAGTACTTC. As protein: CASSPNTGREQYF. The complete variable domain, with remaining parts taken from reference TRBV18 and TRBJ2-7, reads NAGVMQNPRHLVRRRGQEARLRCSPMKGHSHVYWYRQLPEEGLKFMVYLQKENIIDESGMPKERFSAEFPKEGPSILRIQQVVRGDSAAYFCASSPNTGREQYFGPGTRLTVT.

V gene TRBV5-1 combines with J gene TRBJ2-4; TRBD1 matches 9 bases. Germline lookup yields CDR1 SGHRS and CDR2 YFSETQ. V trimming: 8 bases; J trimming: 7 bases; junction bases outside the gene matches: 7. The CDR3 consists of 13 residues. The CDR3 coding sequence is TGCGCCAGTTTCCCCGGGACAGGGAACATTCAGTACTTC. Its translation: CASFPGTGNIQYF.

CDR3 DNA sequence: TGTGCCAGCAGAGCCGGAAGGGGGTCTCAGGAGACCCAGTACTTC. As protein: CASRAGRGSQETQYF. This chain connects TRBV6-6 to TRBJ2-5, with D perhaps matching TRBD1 (6 bases). The CDR3 contains 15 residues. Germline-derived CDR1 and CDR2 are MNHNY and SVGAGI (reference sequence). The ends were cut back, 6 bases at V and 5 bases at J, with 19 bases in the middle.

The chain carries TRBV30 and TRBJ1-5, with 11 positions matching TRBD1. This CDR3 is built from 16 residues. V lost 6 bases, J lost 0 bases, and 7 bases stayed unmatched. The germline CDR1 and CDR2 sequences are GTSNPN and SVGIG (reference sequence). CDR3 protein: CACPGQGEFSNQPQHF. The CDR3 region has the DNA TGTGCCTGCCCGGGACAGGGGGAATTTAGCAATCAGCCCCAGCATTTT. The full variable domain, completed using reference TRBV30 and TRBJ1-5, is SQTIHQWPATLVQPVGSPLSLECTVEGTSNPNLYWYRQAAGRGLQLLFYSVGIGQISSEVPQNLSASRPQDRQFILSSKKLLLSDSGFYLCACPGQGEFSNQPQHFGDGTRLSIL.

This rearrangement joins TRBV3-1 (or the pseudogene TRBV3-2) to TRBJ2-1; D gene unclear. The CDR3 covers 12 residues. Per germline, CDR1 LGHDT and CDR2 YNNKEL (reference sequence). Trimming removed 7 bases from V and 7 bases from J, with 11 bases in between. The CDR3 protein is CASTVRSNEQFF. The DNA of the CDR3 is TGTGCCAGCACGGTTCGGAGTAATGAGCAGTTCTTC.